The entry below gives a single T cell receptor beta chain sequence along with its context. CDR1 is LNHDA, CDR2 SQIVND, per germline (reference sequence). V gave up 2 bases and J gave up 1 base, with 8 bases separating them. There are 14 residues in the CDR3. The sample belongs to a study of shared clonotypes between healthy human individuals. In the study overall: The donor group consisted of two women and three men, aged 18 to 49.

The table came from immunoSEQ multiplex PCR; TCRdb's copy has only in-frame clones and leaves some out. Of a few hundred thousand clones detected, around three quarters appear once; the ten largest clones hold 12%. The sequence came from a woman between 40 and 50 years old in good health. Some clones in this sample may be carry-over from other donors' samples. Sequences were obtained from PBMCs. This chain connects TRBV19 to TRBJ2-5; D not certain. CDR3 sequence reads: CASSIIGGQETQYF. DNA of the CDR3: TGTGCCAGTAGTATAATCGGCGGCCAAGAGACCCAGTACTTC.